This T cell receptor (beta chain) was documented in a study of blood T cell repertoires in COVID-19. As handled by the study authors: Using reference gene primer amplification, nucleated cell counts were estimated. The table came from immunoSEQ multiplex PCR; TCRdb's copy has only in-frame clones and leaves some out. Clone size and V and J calls were adopted from that table, with D and trimming inferred from the DNA. This table has 250,000 or so clones, over 80% appearing once. Participants, roughly 18 to 90 years old, spanned 24 US areas. Assignment of participants to cohorts was predicated upon participant-reported clinical history. Exposed study participants had met a COVID-19 case within 2 weeks before entry. The TCR originated in a woman between 35 and 50 years old who had been exposed to COVID-19. The source material was PBMCs or T cells enriched from blood (not recorded which).

CDR3 sequence reads: CASSSGQTGGNQPQHF. CDR3 sequence (DNA): TGTGCCAGCAGCTCCGGCCAGACAGGGGGAAATCAGCCCCAGCATTTT. This rearrangement joins TRBV7-9 to TRBJ1-5, with 9 bases aligning to TRBD1. This CDR3 is 16 amino acids long. Germline CDR1 reads SEHNR; CDR2 reads FQNEAQ (reference sequence). V was clipped by 4 bases and J by 4 bases; unmatched bases: 8.